The 15 T cell receptor beta chains below all came from one sample that was sequenced in a study of cytomegalovirus exposure and HLA in healthy donors. Amplification used 60 Vbeta primers and 13 Jbeta primers. Some clones are missing from TCRdb's copy, which holds only in-frame ones; the method was immunoSEQ multiplex PCR. The sample holds approximately 90,000 clones; 60% to 70% are singletons and the top ten take just under 6.5%. The sequenced sample consisted of PBMCs. The receptors derive from a woman younger than 45 in good health and CMV-seronegative.

The chain couples TRBV28 to TRBJ2-1; 8 nucleotides align to TRBD2. The trim removed 5 bases at V and 8 bases at J, leaving 14 bases unmatched. The CDR3 is made up of 16 amino acids. CDR1 is MDHEN and CDR2 is SYDVKM in the germline V gene. The CDR3 protein is CASSPLSGIIADEQFF. The CDR3 region has the DNA TGTGCCAGCAGTCCACTTAGCGGGATTATTGCGGATGAGCAGTTCTTC.

This clone was detected only a few times. The J gene is TRBJ2-2, the V gene TRBV7-9; 8 bases map to TRBD1. Germline V gene sequence: CDR1 SEHNR, CDR2 FQNEAQ (reference sequence). The CDR3 is made up of 15 amino acids. The V gene end was trimmed by 5 bases and the J gene end by 1 base; junction bases not matched to a gene: 3. In DNA form, the CDR3 reads TGTGCCAGCAGCCACGGGACAGGGAACACCGGGGAGCTGTTTTTT. Its translation: CASSHGTGNTGELFF.

V is TRBV25-1 and J is TRBJ2-3, with 8 bases fitting TRBD1. The CDR3 length is 14 residues. In germline, CDR1 is MGHDK, CDR2 SYGVNS. Trimming took 6 bases from V and 2 from J; bases not matched to a gene: 4. In DNA form, the CDR3 reads TGTGCCAGCAGCGTGGACAGGGCCACAGATACGCAGTATTTT. Translation gives CASSVDRATDTQYF.

This clone was picked up a small number of times. The chain combines TRBV4-3 with TRBJ2-1, with 9 bases lining up with TRBD2. CDR3 length equals 16 residues. The germline CDR1 and CDR2 sequences are LGHNA and YSLEER. The V segment lost 1 base and the J segment 4 bases; nucleotides outside the gene matches: 5. The CDR3 nucleotides read TGCGCCAGCAGCCAAGTTGTCCTAGCGGGGTACAATGAGCAGTTCTTC. Translated, it gives CASSQVVLAGYNEQFF.

The V call is TRBV5-6, the J call TRBJ2-3; unclear D gene. CDR1 is SGHDT, CDR2 YYEEEE, per germline. The CDR3 totals 12 residues. Trimming cost V 4 bases and J 2 bases, with 5 bases left between them. The CDR3 coding sequence is TGTGCCAGCAGCCTACCCACAGATACGCAGTATTTT. Its translation is CASSLPTDTQYF.

The chain links TRBV28 to TRBJ2-1, with 8 bases fitting TRBD2. The V gene end was trimmed by 5 bases and the J gene end by 10 bases; junction bases not matched to a gene: 10. The germline CDR1 and CDR2 sequences are MDHEN and SYDVKM. The CDR3 spans 14 residues. The CDR3 loop reads CASSPTGLVDEQFF. The CDR3 DNA sequence: TGTGCCAGCAGTCCCACGGGACTAGTAGACGAGCAGTTCTTC.

This chain connects TRBV5-4 to TRBJ2-7, with a tentative D call TRBD1 (6 bases). The V end lost 3 bases, the J end lost 7 bases, and 8 bases lay between the germline ends. Germline-derived CDR1 and CDR2 are SGHNT and YYREEE (reference sequence). The CDR3 is 11 residues long. The CDR3, as DNA: TGTGCCAGCAGCTCGACAGGAGAGCAGTACTTC. Translation: CASSSTGEQYF. Drawing the rest from reference TRBV5-4 and TRBJ2-7, the complete variable domain is ETGVTQSPTHLIKTRGQQVTLRCSSQSGHNTVSWYQQALGQGPQFIFQYYREEENGRGNFPPRFSGLQFPNYSSELNVNALELDDSALYLCASSSTGEQYFGPGTRLTVT.

This clone has only a few counts. The chain couples TRBV9 to TRBJ1-2, with D perhaps matching TRBD1 (6 bases). Trimming cost V 1 base and J 3 bases, with 7 bases left between them. In germline, CDR1 is SGDLS, CDR2 YYNGEE. The CDR3 loop spans 13 amino acids. CDR3 sequence (DNA): TGTGCCAGCAGCGTAACAGGGTACTATGGCTACACCTTC. Its translation is CASSVTGYYGYTF.

This clone has a handful of counts. The J gene is TRBJ2-4, the V gene TRBV6-5, with 8 bases matching TRBD2. The CDR3 runs to 13 residues. V lost 5 bases and J lost 12; bases outside the gene matches: 9. CDR1 and CDR2 (germline): MNHEY, SVGAGI. The CDR3 here is CASSTTRTSSQYF. The CDR3 nucleotides read TGTGCCAGCAGTACAACCCGGACTAGCTCTCAGTACTTC.

The genes are TRBV18 and TRBJ1-1; 8 bases are shared with TRBD1. The CDR3 sequence is 14 residues long. Per germline, CDR1 KGHSH and CDR2 LQKENI. J was trimmed by 3 bases and V by 3 bases; bases with no gene match: 3. The CDR3 DNA is TGTGCCAGCTCACCTAAGACAGGGGACACTGAAGCTTTCTTT. This gives the protein CASSPKTGDTEAFF.

The chain is built from TRBV5-1 and TRBJ2-3, with D tentatively TRBD2 (7 bases). The germline V gene encodes CDR1 SGHRS and CDR2 YFSETQ. The CDR3 has 15 amino acids. Trimming removed 0 bases at V and 6 bases at J, with 14 bases between. CDR3 region: CASSLEGGGLDTQYF. Written as DNA, the CDR3 is TGCGCCAGCAGCTTGGAGGGGGGGGGCCTGGATACGCAGTATTTT.

The CDR3 region has the DNA TGTGCCAGCAGCTCGGGACAGGGGAACACCGGGGAGCTGTTTTTT. This gives the protein CASSSGQGNTGELFF. The chain couples TRBV7-2 to TRBJ2-2; 9 bases fit TRBD1. The CDR3 extends over 15 amino acids. Per germline, CDR1 SGHTA and CDR2 FQGNSA. The V segment lost 4 bases and the J segment 1 base; nucleotides outside the gene matches: 1.

The gene calls are TRBV28 and TRBJ2-7; D is unresolved. The germline V and J ends were trimmed by 6 bases and 3 bases, with 9 bases remaining between them. Germline V gene data show CDR1 as MDHEN and CDR2 as SYDVKM. CDR3 size: 12 residues. CDR3 DNA: TGTGCCAGCAGAACGGTAGACTACGAGCAGTACTTC. It codes for CASRTVDYEQYF. Full variable domain (remainder filled in from reference TRBV28 and TRBJ2-7): DVKVTQSSRYLVKRTGEKVFLECVQDMDHENMFWYRQDPGLGLRLIYFSYDVKMKEKGDIPEGYSVSREKKERFSLILESASTNQTSMYLCASRTVDYEQYFGPGTRLTVT.

The chain carries TRBV5-1 and TRBJ2-7, with 8 bases aligning to TRBD1. Germline CDR1 reads SGHRS; CDR2 reads YFSETQ. The V and J ends lost 4 bases and 5 bases, in that order; junction bases with no gene match: 5. CDR3 length: 13 amino acids. CDR3 region: CASSLRGPDEQYF. The CDR3 DNA follows: TGCGCCAGCAGCCTCAGGGGGCCGGACGAGCAGTACTTC.

CDR3 nucleotides: TGTGCCAGCAGTGGCCGAGCCTACGAGCAGTACTTC. It encodes CASSGRAYEQYF. The J gene is TRBJ2-7, the V gene TRBV2; no firm D call. The V and J ends lost 4 bases and 2 bases respectively, with 6 bases between them. Germline V gene sequence: CDR1 SNHLY, CDR2 FYNNEI. The CDR3 spans 12 residues.